The 32 T cell receptor beta chains below were found in one sample sequenced in a study of blood T cell repertoires in COVID-19. The protocol was immunoSEQ multiplex PCR, while the TCRdb copy is restricted to in-frame clones and leaves out a portion. Among 140,000 to 150,000 clones listed, over 70% were seen once. Sequencing input: PBMCs or T cells enriched from blood (not recorded which). The receptors come from a man aged 55 to 70 who had recovered from COVID-19.

V is TRBV9 and J is TRBJ2-7; 7 bases are a match to TRBD1. This CDR3 contains 14 residues. Losses at the gene ends were 0 bases for V and 2 bases for J; bases not matched to a gene: 2. Germline values: CDR1 SGDLS, CDR2 YYNGEE. CDR3 DNA: TGTGCCAGCAGCGTAGAGCAGGGGGCCTACGAGCAGTACTTC. Amino acid sequence: CASSVEQGAYEQYF.

This chain joins TRBV11-2 and TRBJ1-2; 11 nucleotides line up with TRBD1. The CDR3 length is 15 residues. CDR1 SGHAT and CDR2 FQNNGV come from the germline V gene. Trimming removed 5 bases from V and 7 bases from J; junction bases left unmatched: 9. The CDR3 DNA sequence: TGTGCCAGCAGCAACCCGGGACAGGGGGTATCTGGCTACACCTTC. This gives the protein CASSNPGQGVSGYTF.

J is TRBJ2-7 and V is TRBV5-1; 9 positions agree with TRBD1. Trimming at V came to 3 bases and at J to 3 bases, leaving 10 bases not matched to a gene. Germline loops: CDR1 SGHRS, CDR2 YFSETQ. The CDR3 covers 16 residues. The CDR3 sequence: CASSSGTGIGVYEQYF. CDR3 bases: TGCGCCAGCAGCTCGGGGACAGGGATCGGCGTCTACGAGCAGTACTTC. Variable domain in full (rest from reference TRBV5-1 and TRBJ2-7): KAGVTQTPRYLIKTRGQQVTLSCSPISGHRSVSWYQQTPGQGLQFLFEYFSETQRNKGNFPGRFSGRQFSNSRSEMNVSTLELGDSALYLCASSSGTGIGVYEQYFGPGTRLTVT.

The V and J genes are TRBV7-6 and TRBJ2-3; D call uncertain. V lost 5 bases and J 0 bases, leaving 15 bases between the germline ends. The CDR3 length is 16 residues. Germline V gives CDR1 SGHVS, CDR2 FNYEAQ. The CDR3 DNA sequence: TGTGCCAGCAGCCTAAAGGCGGCAGCTAGCACAGATACGCAGTATTTT. Translating gives CASSLKAAASTDTQYF.

V usage is TRBV15 and J usage is TRBJ2-5, with TRBD1 as a possible D gene (6 bases). Trimming removed 0 bases at V and 5 bases at J, with 13 bases between. The germline V gene encodes CDR1 LNHNV and CDR2 YYDKDF (reference sequence). The CDR3 has 15 residues. The CDR3 loop reads CATSRDRQAWETQYF. CDR3 nucleotides: TGTGCCACCAGCAGAGATCGACAGGCCTGGGAGACCCAGTACTTC.

This clone was observed a handful of times. The rearrangement uses TRBV18 and TRBJ1-1, with 8 bases lining up with TRBD1. The V and J ends lost 3 bases and 0 bases, in that order; junction bases with no gene match: 9. This CDR3 region has 17 residues. CDR1 is KGHSH and CDR2 is LQKENI in the germline V gene. CDR3 in amino acids: CASSPLPLTGVNTEAFF. CDR3 bases: TGTGCCAGCTCACCTCTCCCACTGACAGGGGTGAACACTGAAGCTTTCTTT.

The chain combines TRBV27 with TRBJ2-7, with 9 bases identical to TRBD1. Germline CDR1 reads MNHEY; CDR2 reads SMNVEV (reference sequence). Losses at the gene ends were 5 bases for V and 7 bases for J; bases not matched to a gene: 9. The CDR3 runs 14 residues. Here the CDR3 reads CASSVLGTGIEQYF. CDR3 DNA: TGTGCCAGCAGTGTTCTTGGGACAGGGATTGAGCAGTACTTC.

The chain combines TRBV2 with TRBJ2-3; TRBD2 matches at 8 bases. Germline CDR1 and CDR2: SNHLY and FYNNEI. The CDR3 consists of 15 residues. The junction had 3 bases not matched to a gene; V was cut back by 1 base and J by 3 bases. CDR3: CASSEGGGLTDTQYF. CDR3 coding DNA: TGTGCCAGCAGTGAAGGCGGGGGGCTGACAGATACGCAGTATTTT.

The V gene is TRBV6-5, the J gene TRBJ1-1; no clear D gene. Germline V CDR1 and CDR2: MNHEY, SVGAGI. This CDR3 is built from 14 residues. V lost 4 bases and J 1 base, leaving 10 bases between the germline ends. Written as DNA, the CDR3 is TGTGCCAGCAGTTTCGGACGGGAGAACACTGAAGCTTTCTTT. It is translated as CASSFGRENTEAFF.

V is TRBV28 and J is TRBJ1-3, with 10 bases lining up with TRBD1. The CDR3 runs 14 residues. Unmatched junction bases numbered 2, after V lost 7 bases and J lost 2 bases. Germline CDR1 reads MDHEN; CDR2 reads SYDVKM. The CDR3 reads CASKGTGAGNTIYF. The CDR3 bases are TGTGCCAGCAAGGGGACAGGGGCTGGAAACACCATATATTTT.

V usage is TRBV19 and J usage is TRBJ2-1; 9 bases agree with TRBD2. Germline CDR1 reads LNHDA; CDR2 reads SQIVND (reference sequence). V lost 7 bases to trimming and J lost 0 bases; unmatched junction nucleotides: 7. The CDR3 has 16 amino acids. For the CDR3, the DNA is TGTGCCAGTACCCCTTTGACTAGCGGCTCCTACAATGAGCAGTTCTTC. Protein: CASTPLTSGSYNEQFF. The whole variable domain, remainder taken from reference TRBV19 and TRBJ2-1, is DGGITQSPKYLFRKEGQNVTLSCEQNLNHDAMYWYRQDPGQGLRLIYYSQIVNDFQKGDIAEGYSVSREKKESFPLTVTSAQKNPTAFYLCASTPLTSGSYNEQFFGPGTRLTVL.

In its sample, this clone was seen once. The chain carries TRBV4-1 and TRBJ2-5; 9 nucleotides match TRBD1. Germline CDR1 and CDR2: MGHRA and YSYEKL. CDR3 size: 18 residues. After removal of 0 bases from V and 1 base from J, the junction contained 9 bases not matched to a gene. The DNA for the CDR3 is TGCGCCAGCAGCCAAGATAGGCTCGGGACAGGGACCCAAGAGACCCAGTACTTC. Translation gives CASSQDRLGTGTQETQYF.

This chain connects TRBV30 to TRBJ1-1, with D perhaps matching TRBD1 (5 bases). Per the germline V gene, CDR1 is GTSNPN and CDR2 is SVGIG (reference sequence). V was cut by 1 base and J by 6 bases, with 9 bases left in between. There are 12 residues in the CDR3. CDR3 amino acids: CAWSGGEPEAFF. The CDR3 DNA follows: TGTGCCTGGAGTGGGGGGGAACCTGAAGCTTTCTTT.

The J gene is TRBJ1-6, the V gene TRBV19, with 7 bases matching TRBD1. Germline trimming cut 3 bases from V and 8 bases from J; bases unmatched to any gene: 13. Germline CDR1 reads LNHDA; CDR2 reads SQIVND (reference sequence). The CDR3 has 17 amino acids. The CDR3 nucleotides read TGTGCCAGTAGTATGTGGAGGGGGCGGCAGGGGGATTCACCCCTCCACTTT. Its protein is CASSMWRGRQGDSPLHF.

CDR3 residues: CAINGRENTEAFF. The CDR3 DNA is TGTGCCATCAACGGCAGGGAGAACACTGAAGCTTTCTTT. The V and J genes are TRBV10-3 and TRBJ1-1; the D gene is possibly TRBD1 (5 bases). Germline V CDR1 and CDR2: ENHRY, SYGVKD. The V and J ends lost 7 bases and 1 base respectively, with 10 bases between them. This CDR3 is 13 amino acids long.

The rearrangement uses TRBV7-6 and TRBJ2-7; D might be TRBD1 (6 bases). The germline V gene encodes CDR1 SGHVS and CDR2 FNYEAQ. Trimming removed 3 bases from V and 7 bases from J, with 19 bases in between. The CDR3 is 15 amino acids. The CDR3 nucleotides are TGTGCCAGCAGCTTTGACAGGCAACGGGGAAGTGAGCAGTACTTC. Translation gives CASSFDRQRGSEQYF.

This rearrangement joins TRBV7-9 to TRBJ1-6, with TRBD1 as a possible D gene (5 bases). CDR1 and CDR2 (germline): SEHNR, FQNEAQ (reference sequence). The V end was cut by 4 bases, the J end by 7 bases, with 17 bases between. This CDR3 comprises 16 residues. CDR3 residues: CASSSREAGKNSPLHF. CDR3 DNA sequence: TGTGCCAGCAGCTCCAGGGAGGCAGGGAAAAATTCACCCCTCCACTTT.

The CDR3 DNA follows: TGTGCCAGCAGTTATCAGGGATCTGGAAACACCATATATTTT. Translated: CASSYQGSGNTIYF. The gene calls are TRBV7-9 and TRBJ1-3; weak D call: TRBD1 (5 bases). The V gene's germline CDR1 is SEHNR and CDR2 FQNEAQ (reference sequence). Trimming removed 6 bases at V and 1 base at J, with 10 bases between. CDR3 length equals 14 residues.

The rearrangement uses TRBV5-8 and TRBJ1-4; perhaps TRBD1 as D (5 bases). CDR1 and CDR2 from the germline V gene are SGHTS and YDEGEE. CDR3 length: 15 residues. V was shortened by 3 bases and J by 0 bases, with 9 bases between the two germline ends. CDR3 DNA sequence: TGTGCCAGCAGCTCCAGGGCTGCAACTAATGAAAAACTGTTTTTT. This sequence encodes CASSSRAATNEKLFF. The full variable domain, in which reference TRBV5-8 and TRBJ1-4 provide the parts outside the CDR3, is EAGVTQSPTHLIKTRGQQATLRCSPISGHTSVYWYQQALGLGLQFLLWYDEGEERNRGNFPPRFSGRQFPNYSSELNVNALELEDSALYLCASSSRAATNEKLFFGSGTQLSVL.

The gene calls are TRBV10-2 and TRBJ1-5; possibly TRBD1 for D (6 bases). Trimming removed 3 bases at V and 9 bases at J, with 21 bases between. The V gene's germline CDR1 is WSHSY and CDR2 SAAADI. This CDR3 has 16 amino acids. The CDR3 reads CASSDQGHPSRLPQHF. The CDR3 DNA reads as TGCGCCAGCAGTGATCAGGGACATCCATCGAGGTTGCCCCAGCATTTT.

In its sample, this clone was seen a few times. The rearrangement joins TRBV4-2 to TRBJ1-2; TRBD1 matches 7 bases. Germline V CDR1 and CDR2: LGHNA, YNFKEQ. The V gene end was trimmed by 0 bases and the J gene end by 4 bases; junction bases not matched to a gene: 5. The CDR3 sequence is 15 residues long. CDR3 residues: CASSQEGAGGYGYTF. DNA of the CDR3: TGTGCCAGCAGCCAAGAGGGGGCAGGGGGCTATGGCTACACCTTC.

The gene calls are TRBV7-2 and TRBJ2-1; the D is unclear. Deletions cut 7 bases from V and 6 bases from J, with 19 bases between. CDR1 is SGHTA, CDR2 FQGNSA, per germline. CDR3 size: 15 residues. The CDR3 nucleotides are TGTGCCAGCACCCCGGCCGGCGGCCTGCCCAATGAGCAGTTCTTC. This translates into CASTPAGGLPNEQFF.

This clone was seen only once. The gene calls are TRBV30 and TRBJ1-1; the D is unclear. The V end was cut by 4 bases, the J end by 11 bases, with 20 bases between. CDR1 and CDR2 (germline): GTSNPN, SVGIG (reference sequence). The CDR3 has 13 amino acids. DNA of the CDR3: TGTGCCTGGAAACGGCGGAGCTCTGAATACGCTTTCTTT. Translated: CAWKRRSSEYAFF.

This clone was seen a few times. The genes are TRBV7-8 and TRBJ2-7; D is undetermined. CDR1 and CDR2 from the germline V gene are SGHVS and FQNEAQ. CDR3 length equals 14 residues. The germline V and J ends were trimmed by 1 base and 3 bases, with 10 bases remaining between them. CDR3 in amino acids: CASSLVSHDYEQYF. CDR3 coding DNA: TGTGCCAGCAGCTTAGTGAGCCACGACTACGAGCAGTACTTC.

This chain joins TRBV29-1 and TRBJ2-1; 10 bases map to TRBD1. V lost 2 bases and J lost 6; bases outside the gene matches: 4. In germline, CDR1 is SQVTM, CDR2 ANQGSEA. The CDR3 is made up of 14 amino acids. CDR3 nucleotides: TGCAGCGTTGAATGGGGACAGGGGTTCAATGAGCAGTTCTTC. Protein sequence: CSVEWGQGFNEQFF.

This chain joins TRBV19 and TRBJ2-7, with D maybe TRBD1 (6 bases). The CDR3 contains 14 residues. Germline CDR1 and CDR2: LNHDA and SQIVND (reference sequence). Trimming cost V 2 bases and J 4 bases, with 12 bases left between them. Written as DNA, the CDR3 is TGTGCCAGTAGTATAACAGGGTGGAGTTACGAGCAGTACTTC. Protein: CASSITGWSYEQYF.

This chain uses TRBV6-5 with TRBJ2-5, with 9 positions matching TRBD1. The CDR3 covers 14 residues. In germline, CDR1 is MNHEY, CDR2 SVGAGI. V trimming: 2 bases; J trimming: 5 bases; junction bases outside the gene matches: 3. Here the CDR3 reads CASSYGTGIETQYF. DNA of the CDR3: TGTGCCAGCAGTTACGGGACAGGGATCGAGACCCAGTACTTC.

The chain links TRBV6-5 to TRBJ2-7, with D hard to call. The CDR3 contains 11 residues. Germline V gene sequence: CDR1 MNHEY, CDR2 SVGAGI. V was cut by 6 bases and J by 2 bases, with 5 bases left in between. CDR3 in amino acids: CASRATYEQYF. For the CDR3, the DNA is TGTGCCAGCAGGGCAACCTACGAGCAGTACTTC.

The chain has TRBV5-4 and TRBJ2-3; TRBD2 might be the D (5 bases). This CDR3 spans 15 amino acids. Germline V gene lookup returns CDR1 SGHNT and CDR2 YYREEE (reference sequence). Trimming pared 3 bases from V and 4 bases from J, leaving 15 bases between. The CDR3: CASSSRTLGADTQYF. CDR3 nucleotide sequence: TGTGCCAGCAGCTCCCGGACGCTCGGGGCAGATACGCAGTATTTT.

This chain uses TRBV3-1 (or the pseudogene TRBV3-2) with TRBJ2-7, with TRBD2 matching 8 bases. The CDR3 has 16 residues. Germline CDR1 is LGHDT and CDR2 is YNNKEL (reference sequence). J gave up 0 bases and V 4 bases, and 8 bases lay outside the gene matches. CDR3 region: CASSLSGGTASYEQYF. CDR3 coding DNA: TGTGCCAGCAGCCTTTCGGGGGGGACTGCCTCCTACGAGCAGTACTTC.

The chain has TRBV6-1 and TRBJ1-5, with TRBD1 as a possible D gene (5 bases). Trimming pared 0 bases from V and 6 bases from J, leaving 18 bases between. This CDR3 has 17 residues. CDR1 MNHNS and CDR2 SASEGT come from the germline V gene. DNA of the CDR3: TGTGCCAGCAGTGAAGCGCTCCAGGGCGCTAGTACTCAGCCCCAGCATTTT. Translation: CASSEALQGASTQPQHF.

The rearrangement joins TRBV19 to TRBJ1-6, with D unresolved. The ends were cut back, 6 bases at V and 0 bases at J, with 15 bases in the middle. Germline CDR1 is LNHDA and CDR2 is SQIVND (reference sequence). The CDR3 loop spans 17 amino acids. The CDR3 loop is CASSNRLPSSYNSPLHF. The CDR3 coding sequence is TGTGCCAGTAGCAACAGATTACCCAGCTCCTATAATTCACCCCTCCACTTT.